The subject of this entry is one T cell receptor (beta chain). These data originate in a study of blood T cell repertoires in COVID-19. CDR3 length: 16 residues. Trimming left V 0 bases short and J 2 bases short, with 14 bases between. Germline CDR1 SGDLS, CDR2 YYNGEE. Assay: immunoSEQ multiplex PCR; the TCRdb copy retains only in-frame clones and omits some. Among about 200,000 clones, roughly 90% were seen once, and the ten largest hold more than 5.5%. The V gene is TRBV9, the J gene TRBJ2-5; D unresolved. The sample was peripheral blood. The sequence derives from a man in his sixties who had recovered from COVID-19. The CDR3 loop is CASSVDGYASQETQYF. Here the CDR3 DNA reads TGTGCCAGCAGCGTAGACGGGTATGCTAGTCAAGAGACCCAGTACTTC.